Sequencing of this T cell receptor beta chain was carried out in a study of OX40 agonist ivuxolimab in advanced cancers. Study at large: Patients were infused with ivuxolimab every 2 weeks at 0.01 to 10 mg/kg. The study reported partial responses in three patients: one hepatocellular carcinoma, two cutaneous melanoma.

Here immunoSEQ multiplex PCR was the method, and the copy in TCRdb shows in-frame clones only, minus some. The data hold tens of thousands of clones, with under 90% observed a single time. The CDR3 consists of 14 residues. The V end lost 2 bases, the J end lost 10 bases, and 18 bases lay between the germline ends. CDR1 and CDR2 from the germline V gene are MNHEY and SVGAGI. The source was CD4+ or CD8+ T cells sorted from blood, collected in a trial of the OX40 agonist ivuxolimab. This sequence originates from an adult with an advanced solid tumor such as melanoma, head and neck, liver or kidney cancer. This sequence joins TRBV6-5 and TRBJ2-7, with D possibly being TRBD2 (5 bases). The CDR3 loop is CASSYEGGVTRQYF. For the CDR3, the DNA is TGTGCCAGCAGTTACGAGGGCGGAGTTACGAGACAGTACTTC.